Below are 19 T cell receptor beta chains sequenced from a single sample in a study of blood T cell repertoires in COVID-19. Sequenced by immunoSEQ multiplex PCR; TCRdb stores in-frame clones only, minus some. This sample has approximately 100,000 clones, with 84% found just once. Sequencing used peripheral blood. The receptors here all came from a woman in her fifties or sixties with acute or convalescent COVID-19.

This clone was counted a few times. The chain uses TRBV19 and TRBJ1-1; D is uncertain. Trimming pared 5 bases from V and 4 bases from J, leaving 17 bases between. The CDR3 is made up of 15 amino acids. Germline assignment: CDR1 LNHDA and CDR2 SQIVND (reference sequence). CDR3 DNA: TGTGCCAGTAGTTCTGAAGGACTGGCCGGCACTGAAGCTTTCTTT. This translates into CASSSEGLAGTEAFF.

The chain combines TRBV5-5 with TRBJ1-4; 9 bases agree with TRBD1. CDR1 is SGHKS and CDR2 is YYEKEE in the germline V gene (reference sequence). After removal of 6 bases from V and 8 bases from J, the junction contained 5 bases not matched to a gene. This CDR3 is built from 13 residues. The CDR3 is CASNRGPEEKLFF. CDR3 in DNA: TGTGCCAGCAACAGGGGGCCGGAAGAAAAACTGTTTTTT.

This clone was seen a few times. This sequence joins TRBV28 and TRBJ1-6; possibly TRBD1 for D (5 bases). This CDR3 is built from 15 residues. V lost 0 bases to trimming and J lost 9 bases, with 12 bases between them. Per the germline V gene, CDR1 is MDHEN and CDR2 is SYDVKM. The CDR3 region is CASSLWAGNSSPLHF. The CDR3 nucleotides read TGTGCCAGCAGTTTATGGGCAGGGAATTCTTCACCCCTCCACTTT.

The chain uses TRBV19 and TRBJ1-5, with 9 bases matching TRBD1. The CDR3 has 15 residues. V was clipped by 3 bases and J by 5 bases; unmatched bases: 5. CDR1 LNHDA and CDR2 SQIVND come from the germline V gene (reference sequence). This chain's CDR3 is CASSIPWTGDQPQHF. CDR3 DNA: TGTGCCAGTAGTATTCCGTGGACAGGGGATCAGCCCCAGCATTTT. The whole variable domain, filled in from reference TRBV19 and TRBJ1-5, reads DGGITQSPKYLFRKEGQNVTLSCEQNLNHDAMYWYRQDPGQGLRLIYYSQIVNDFQKGDIAEGYSVSREKKESFPLTVTSAQKNPTAFYLCASSIPWTGDQPQHFGDGTRLSIL.

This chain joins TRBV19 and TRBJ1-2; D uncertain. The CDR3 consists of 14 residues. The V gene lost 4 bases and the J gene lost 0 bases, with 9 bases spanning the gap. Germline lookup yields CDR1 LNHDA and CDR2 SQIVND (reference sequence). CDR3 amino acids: CASSKGASNYGYTF. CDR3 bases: TGTGCCAGTAGTAAAGGAGCCTCTAACTATGGCTACACCTTC. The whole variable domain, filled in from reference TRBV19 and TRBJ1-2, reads DGGITQSPKYLFRKEGQNVTLSCEQNLNHDAMYWYRQDPGQGLRLIYYSQIVNDFQKGDIAEGYSVSREKKESFPLTVTSAQKNPTAFYLCASSKGASNYGYTFGSGTRLTVV.

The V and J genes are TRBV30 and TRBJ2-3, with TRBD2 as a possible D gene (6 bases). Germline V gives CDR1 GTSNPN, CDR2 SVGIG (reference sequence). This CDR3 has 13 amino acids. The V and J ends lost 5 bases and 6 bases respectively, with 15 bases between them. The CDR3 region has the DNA TGTGCCTGGGGGGACTCCTATCGGGATACGCAGTATTTT. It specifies CAWGDSYRDTQYF.

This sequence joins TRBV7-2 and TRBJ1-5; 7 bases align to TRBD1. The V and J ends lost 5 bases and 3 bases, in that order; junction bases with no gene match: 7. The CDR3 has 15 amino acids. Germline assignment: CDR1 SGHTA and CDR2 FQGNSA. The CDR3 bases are TGTGCCAGCAGCCTTGGGACAGCCTACAATCAGCCCCAGCATTTT. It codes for CASSLGTAYNQPQHF.

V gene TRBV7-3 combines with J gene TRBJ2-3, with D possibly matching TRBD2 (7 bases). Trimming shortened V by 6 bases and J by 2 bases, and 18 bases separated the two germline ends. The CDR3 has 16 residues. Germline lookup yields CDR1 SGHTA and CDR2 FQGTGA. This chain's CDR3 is CASRSNRGANTDTQYF. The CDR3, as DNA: TGTGCCAGCAGGTCCAACCGGGGGGCCAACACAGATACGCAGTATTTT.

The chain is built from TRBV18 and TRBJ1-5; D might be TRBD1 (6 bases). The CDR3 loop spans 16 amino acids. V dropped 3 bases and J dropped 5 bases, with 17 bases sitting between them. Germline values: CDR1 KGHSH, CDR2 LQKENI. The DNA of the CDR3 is TGTGCCAGCTCACCTACCGGGACACCGGCCTATCAGCCCCAGCATTTT. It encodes CASSPTGTPAYQPQHF.

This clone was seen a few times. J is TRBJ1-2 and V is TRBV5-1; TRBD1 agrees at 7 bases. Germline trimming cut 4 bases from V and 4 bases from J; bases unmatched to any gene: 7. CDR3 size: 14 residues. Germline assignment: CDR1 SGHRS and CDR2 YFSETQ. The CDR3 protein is CASSVGQEPYGYTF. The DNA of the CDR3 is TGCGCCAGCAGCGTAGGACAGGAACCCTATGGCTACACCTTC. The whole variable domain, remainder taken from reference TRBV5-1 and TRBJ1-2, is KAGVTQTPRYLIKTRGQQVTLSCSPISGHRSVSWYQQTPGQGLQFLFEYFSETQRNKGNFPGRFSGRQFSNSRSEMNVSTLELGDSALYLCASSVGQEPYGYTFGSGTRLTVV.

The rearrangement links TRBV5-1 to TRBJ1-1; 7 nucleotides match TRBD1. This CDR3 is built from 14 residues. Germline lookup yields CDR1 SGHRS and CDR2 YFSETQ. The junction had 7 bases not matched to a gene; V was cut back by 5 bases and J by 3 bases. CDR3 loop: CASSPGQGDTEAFF. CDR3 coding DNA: TGCGCCAGCAGTCCAGGCCAGGGGGACACTGAAGCTTTCTTT.

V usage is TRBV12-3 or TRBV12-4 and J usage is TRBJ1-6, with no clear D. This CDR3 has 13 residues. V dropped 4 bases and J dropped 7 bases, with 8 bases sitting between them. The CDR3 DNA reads TGTGCCAGCAGTTATTTAGTCAATTCACCCCTCCACTTT. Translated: CASSYLVNSPLHF.

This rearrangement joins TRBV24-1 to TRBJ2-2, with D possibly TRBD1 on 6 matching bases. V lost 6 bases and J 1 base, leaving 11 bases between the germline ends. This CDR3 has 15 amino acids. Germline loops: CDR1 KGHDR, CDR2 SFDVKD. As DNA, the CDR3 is TGTGCCACCAGTACCGCCAGGGGGAACACCGGGGAGCTGTTTTTT. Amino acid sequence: CATSTARGNTGELFF.

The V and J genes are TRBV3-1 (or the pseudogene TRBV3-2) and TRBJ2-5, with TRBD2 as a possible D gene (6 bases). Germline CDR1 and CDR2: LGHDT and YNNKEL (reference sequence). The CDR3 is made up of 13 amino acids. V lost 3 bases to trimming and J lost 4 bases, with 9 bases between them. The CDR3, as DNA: TGTGCCAGCAGCCAGAGGGGAGGAGAGACCCAGTACTTC. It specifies CASSQRGGETQYF.

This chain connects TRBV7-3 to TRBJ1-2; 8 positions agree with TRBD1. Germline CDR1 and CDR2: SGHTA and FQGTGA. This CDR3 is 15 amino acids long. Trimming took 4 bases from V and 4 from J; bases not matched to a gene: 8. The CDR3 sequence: CASSSSGTGVYGYTF. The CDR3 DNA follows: TGTGCCAGCAGCTCCTCCGGGACAGGCGTCTATGGCTACACCTTC.

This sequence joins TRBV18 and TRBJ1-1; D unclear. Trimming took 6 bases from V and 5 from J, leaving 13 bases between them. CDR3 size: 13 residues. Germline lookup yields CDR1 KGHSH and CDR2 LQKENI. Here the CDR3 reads CASSTISGTEAFF. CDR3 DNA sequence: TGTGCCAGCTCTACTATCTCCGGGACTGAAGCTTTCTTT.

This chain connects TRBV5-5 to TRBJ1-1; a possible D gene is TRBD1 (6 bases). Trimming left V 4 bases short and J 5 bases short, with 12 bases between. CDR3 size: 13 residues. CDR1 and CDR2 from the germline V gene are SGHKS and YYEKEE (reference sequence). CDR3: CASSQQGYTEAFF. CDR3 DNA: TGTGCCAGCAGCCAACAGGGATATACTGAAGCTTTCTTT.

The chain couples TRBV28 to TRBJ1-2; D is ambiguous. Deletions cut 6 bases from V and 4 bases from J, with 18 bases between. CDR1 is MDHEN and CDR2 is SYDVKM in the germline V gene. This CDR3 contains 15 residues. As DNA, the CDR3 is TGTGCCAGCAGCTACACCCGAGCAGGCTCCTATGGCTACACCTTC. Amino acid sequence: CASSYTRAGSYGYTF.

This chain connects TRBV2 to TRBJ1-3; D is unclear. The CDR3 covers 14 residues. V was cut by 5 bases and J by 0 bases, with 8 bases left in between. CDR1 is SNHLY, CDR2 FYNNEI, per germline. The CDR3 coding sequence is TGTGCCAGCAGTCGACTGGACTCTGGAAACACCATATATTTT. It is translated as CASSRLDSGNTIYF.